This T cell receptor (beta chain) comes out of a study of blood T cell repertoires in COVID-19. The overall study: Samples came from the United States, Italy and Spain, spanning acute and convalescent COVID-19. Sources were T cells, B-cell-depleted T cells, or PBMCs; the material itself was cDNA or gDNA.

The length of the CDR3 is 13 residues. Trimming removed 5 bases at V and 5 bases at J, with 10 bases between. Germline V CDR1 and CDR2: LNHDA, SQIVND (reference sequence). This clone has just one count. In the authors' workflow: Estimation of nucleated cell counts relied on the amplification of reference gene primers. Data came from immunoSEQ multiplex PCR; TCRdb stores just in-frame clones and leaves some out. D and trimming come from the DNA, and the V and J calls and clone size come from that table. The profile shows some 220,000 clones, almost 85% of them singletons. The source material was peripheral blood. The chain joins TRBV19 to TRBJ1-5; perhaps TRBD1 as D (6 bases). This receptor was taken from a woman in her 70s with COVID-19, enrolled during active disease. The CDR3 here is CASSLQGDQPQHF. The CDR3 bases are TGTGCCAGTAGTCTACAGGGCGATCAGCCCCAGCATTTT.